The 9 T cell receptor beta chains listed next were all sequenced from one sample in a study of cytomegalovirus exposure and HLA in healthy donors. TCRdb keeps only in-frame clones here, not all; method: immunoSEQ multiplex PCR. The sample holds about 240,000 clones, approximately 87% seen once. Material for sequencing was PBMCs. Receptors were obtained from a man in his late teens or twenties in good health and CMV-seronegative.

The chain employs TRBV19 and TRBJ1-1, with 10 bases aligning to TRBD1. This CDR3 region has 14 residues. CDR1 LNHDA and CDR2 SQIVND come from the germline V gene (reference sequence). The junction had 6 bases not matched to a gene; V was cut back by 7 bases and J by 4 bases. The CDR3 sequence is CASTLGQGVTEAFF. In DNA form, the CDR3 reads TGTGCCAGTACCCTAGGACAGGGGGTCACTGAAGCTTTCTTT. Full variable domain (remainder filled in from reference TRBV19 and TRBJ1-1): DGGITQSPKYLFRKEGQNVTLSCEQNLNHDAMYWYRQDPGQGLRLIYYSQIVNDFQKGDIAEGYSVSREKKESFPLTVTSAQKNPTAFYLCASTLGQGVTEAFFGQGTRLTVV.

The chain employs TRBV5-6 and TRBJ2-3, with 8 bases identical to TRBD2. Germline loops: CDR1 SGHDT, CDR2 YYEEEE. This CDR3 spans 14 amino acids. V was pared by 3 bases and J by 2 bases, with 2 bases of the junction left unmatched. In DNA form, the CDR3 reads TGTGCCAGCAGCTCAGGACTAGCCACAGATACGCAGTATTTT. Its protein is CASSSGLATDTQYF.

The CDR3 nucleotides are TGTGCCAGCAGCGTAGATTTGCGGGACTCCTACAATGAGCAGTTCTTC. Residues: CASSVDLRDSYNEQFF. The V call is TRBV9, the J call TRBJ2-1; perhaps TRBD2 as D (6 bases). V was cut by 0 bases and J by 0 bases, with 10 bases left in between. Germline V gene data show CDR1 as SGDLS and CDR2 as YYNGEE. The length of the CDR3 is 16 residues.

The rearrangement links TRBV10-3 to TRBJ2-1; tentative D call: TRBD1 (6 bases). Germline CDR1 ENHRY, CDR2 SYGVKD. The CDR3 is 13 residues long. V was cut by 3 bases and J by 4 bases, with 7 bases left in between. CDR3 in DNA: TGTGCCATCAGTGATGGACAGTACAATGAGCAGTTCTTC. This gives the protein CAISDGQYNEQFF.

The chain recombines TRBV28 with TRBJ2-3; 15 bases are a match to TRBD2. The germline gives CDR1 MDHEN, CDR2 SYDVKM. V was pared by 3 bases and J by 6 bases, with 7 bases of the junction left unmatched. The CDR3 loop spans 17 amino acids. The CDR3 loop reads CASSFFGTSGGLDTQYF. In nucleotides, the CDR3 is TGTGCCAGCAGTTTCTTCGGGACTAGCGGGGGGTTGGATACGCAGTATTTT.

The chain links TRBV28 to TRBJ1-4, with 7 bases lining up with TRBD1. Germline trimming cut 3 bases from V and 3 bases from J; bases unmatched to any gene: 1. The CDR3 consists of 14 residues. Per the germline V gene, CDR1 is MDHEN and CDR2 is SYDVKM. CDR3 coding DNA: TGTGCCAGCAGTTTGACAGGGCCTAATGAAAAACTGTTTTTT. Translating it yields CASSLTGPNEKLFF.

J is TRBJ1-4 and V is TRBV9, with D possibly matching TRBD1 (6 bases). The germline V and J ends were trimmed by 2 bases and 2 bases, with 10 bases remaining between them. CDR3 size: 15 residues. Germline assignment: CDR1 SGDLS and CDR2 YYNGEE. The CDR3 coding sequence is TGTGCCAGCAGCGTTGGGGGCAGCACTAATGAAAAACTGTTTTTT. Its protein product is CASSVGGSTNEKLFF.

DNA for the CDR3: TGTGCCAGCAGCTTGGAGGGGGTAGCCAAAAACATTCAGTACTTC. Amino acids: CASSLEGVAKNIQYF. The chain links TRBV5-8 to TRBJ2-4; weak D call: TRBD1 (6 bases). CDR1 and CDR2 (germline): SGHTS, YDEGEE. Trimming took 0 bases from V and 0 from J, leaving 7 bases between them. CDR3 length equals 15 residues.

As concerns this clone: Other DNA sequences within the sample encode an identical CDR3. The chain carries TRBV7-2 and TRBJ2-5, with 7 bases identical to TRBD2. The germline gives CDR1 SGHTA, CDR2 FQGNSA. V lost 9 bases, J lost 3 bases, and 4 bases stayed unmatched. The CDR3 has 12 amino acids. Here the CDR3 reads CASSRGEETQYF. The CDR3 DNA is TGTGCCAGTAGTCGGGGGGAAGAGACCCAGTACTTC.